This T cell receptor (beta chain) was observed in a study of identical twins. CDR1 is LGHNA, CDR2 YSLEER, per germline. Trimming removed 4 bases from V and 3 bases from J; junction bases left unmatched: 8. There are 16 residues in the CDR3. TCRdb independently ran MiXCR on the 5' RACE reads; one entry per CDR3 protein. Of 350,000 to 450,000 distinct CDR3 sequences in the sample, less than 20% were seen once. The rearrangement joins TRBV4-3 to TRBJ2-3; 9 bases line up with TRBD2. The material sequenced was naive T cells sorted from blood. The source is a man aged 50 to 59 in good health. The CDR3 DNA is TGCGCCAGCAGCCCAACTTCAGCGGGAGGAACAGATACGCAGTATTTT. It translates to CASSPTSAGGTDTQYF.